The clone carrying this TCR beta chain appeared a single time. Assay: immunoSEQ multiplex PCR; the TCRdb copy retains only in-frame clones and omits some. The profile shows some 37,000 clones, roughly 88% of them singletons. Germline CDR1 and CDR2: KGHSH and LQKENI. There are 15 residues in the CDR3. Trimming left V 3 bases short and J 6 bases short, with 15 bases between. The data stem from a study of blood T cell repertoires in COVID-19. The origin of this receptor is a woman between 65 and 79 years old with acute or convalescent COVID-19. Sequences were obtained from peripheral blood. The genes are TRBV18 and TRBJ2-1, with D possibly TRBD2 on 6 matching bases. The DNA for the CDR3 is TGTGCCAGCTCACCGAGAACACTAGCTGTCAATGAGCAGTTCTTC. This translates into CASSPRTLAVNEQFF.